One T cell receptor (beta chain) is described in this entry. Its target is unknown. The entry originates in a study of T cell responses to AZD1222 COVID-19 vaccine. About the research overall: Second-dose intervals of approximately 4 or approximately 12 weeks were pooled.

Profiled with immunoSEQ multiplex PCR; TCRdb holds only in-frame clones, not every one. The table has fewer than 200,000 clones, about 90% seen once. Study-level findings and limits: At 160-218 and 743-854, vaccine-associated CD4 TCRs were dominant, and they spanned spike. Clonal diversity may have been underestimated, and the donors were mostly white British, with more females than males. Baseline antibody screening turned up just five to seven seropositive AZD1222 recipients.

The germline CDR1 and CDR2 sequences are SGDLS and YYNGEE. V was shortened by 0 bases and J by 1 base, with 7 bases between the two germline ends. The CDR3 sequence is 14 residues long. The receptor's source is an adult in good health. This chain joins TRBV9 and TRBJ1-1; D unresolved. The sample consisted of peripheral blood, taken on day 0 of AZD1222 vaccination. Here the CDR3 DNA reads TGTGCCAGCAGCGTAGAACCGACGAACACTGAAGCTTTCTTT. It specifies CASSVEPTNTEAFF.